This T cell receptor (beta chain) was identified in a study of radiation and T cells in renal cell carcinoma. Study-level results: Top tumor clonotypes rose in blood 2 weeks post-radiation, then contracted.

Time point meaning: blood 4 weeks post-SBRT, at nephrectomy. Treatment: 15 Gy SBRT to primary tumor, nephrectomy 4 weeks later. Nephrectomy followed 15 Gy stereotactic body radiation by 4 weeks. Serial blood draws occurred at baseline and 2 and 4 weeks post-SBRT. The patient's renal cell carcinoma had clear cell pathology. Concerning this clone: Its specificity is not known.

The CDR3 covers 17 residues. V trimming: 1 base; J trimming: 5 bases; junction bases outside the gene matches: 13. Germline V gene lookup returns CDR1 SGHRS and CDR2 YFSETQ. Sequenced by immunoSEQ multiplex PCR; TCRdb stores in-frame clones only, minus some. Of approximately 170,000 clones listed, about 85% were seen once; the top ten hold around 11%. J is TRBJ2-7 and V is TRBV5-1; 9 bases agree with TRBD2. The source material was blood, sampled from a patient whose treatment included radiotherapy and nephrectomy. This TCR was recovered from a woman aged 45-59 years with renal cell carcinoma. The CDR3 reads CASSLLAGHIVGDEQYF. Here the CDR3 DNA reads TGCGCCAGCAGCTTGCTAGCGGGGCACATCGTTGGGGACGAGCAGTACTTC.